This paragraph covers one T cell receptor beta chain sequence. Both 60 Vbeta primers and 13 Jbeta primers went into the PCR. The data were produced by immunoSEQ multiplex PCR, yet TCRdb's version contains in-frame clones alone and is incomplete. The sample includes some 140,000 clones, 60% to 85% of them seen just once. Germline CDR1 reads SGHNT; CDR2 reads YENEEA. The CDR3 is 13 residues long. V was pared by 5 bases and J by 3 bases, with 3 bases of the junction left unmatched. This sample was included in a study of cytomegalovirus exposure and HLA in healthy donors. The chain uses TRBV11-3 and TRBJ1-1; 7 nucleotides line up with TRBD1. The sequence derives from a middle-aged woman in good health and CMV-seronegative. The specimen sequenced was PBMCs. CDR3 in DNA: TGTGCCAGCAGCCTCGGACAGGACACTGAAGCTTTCTTT. Protein product: CASSLGQDTEAFF.